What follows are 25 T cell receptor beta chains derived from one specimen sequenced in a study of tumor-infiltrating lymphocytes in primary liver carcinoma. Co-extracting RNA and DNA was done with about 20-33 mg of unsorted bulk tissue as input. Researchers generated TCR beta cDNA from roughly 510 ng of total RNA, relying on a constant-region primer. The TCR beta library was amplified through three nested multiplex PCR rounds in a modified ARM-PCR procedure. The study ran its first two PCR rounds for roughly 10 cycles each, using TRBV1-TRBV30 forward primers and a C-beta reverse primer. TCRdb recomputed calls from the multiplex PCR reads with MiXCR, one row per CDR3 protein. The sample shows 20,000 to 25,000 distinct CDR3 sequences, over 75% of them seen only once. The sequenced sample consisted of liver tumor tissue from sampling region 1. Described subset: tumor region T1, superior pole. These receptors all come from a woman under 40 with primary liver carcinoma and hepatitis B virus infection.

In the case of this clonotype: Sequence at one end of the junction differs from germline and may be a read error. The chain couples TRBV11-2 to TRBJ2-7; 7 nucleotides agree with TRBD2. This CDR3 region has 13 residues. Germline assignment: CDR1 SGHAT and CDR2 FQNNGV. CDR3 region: CASKVAGDYEQYF. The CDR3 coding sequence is TGTGCCAGCAAGGTTGCGGGGGACTACGAGCAGTATTTC.

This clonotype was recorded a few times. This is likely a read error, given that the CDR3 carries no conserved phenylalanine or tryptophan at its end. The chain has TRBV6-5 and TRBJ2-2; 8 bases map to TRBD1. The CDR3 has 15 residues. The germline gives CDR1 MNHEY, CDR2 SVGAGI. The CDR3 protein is CASSPRTGFTEELFL. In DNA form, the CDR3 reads TGTGCTAGCAGTCCGCGGACAGGGTTCACCGAGGAGCTGTTTCTT.

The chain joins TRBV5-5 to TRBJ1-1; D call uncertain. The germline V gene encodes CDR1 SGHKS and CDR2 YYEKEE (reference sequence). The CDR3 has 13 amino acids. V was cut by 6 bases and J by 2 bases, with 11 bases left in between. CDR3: CASILGFNTEAFF. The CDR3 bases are TGTGCCAGCATCTTAGGCTTTAACACTGAAGCTTTCTTT. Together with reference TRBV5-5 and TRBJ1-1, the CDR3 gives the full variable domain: DAGVTQSPTHLIKTRGQQVTLRCSPISGHKSVSWYQQVLGQGPQFIFQYYEKEERGRGNFPDRFSARQFPNYSSELNVNALLLGDSALYLCASILGFNTEAFFGQGTRLTVV.

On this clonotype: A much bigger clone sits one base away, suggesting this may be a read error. CDR3 sequence: CASSYQDSQETQYF. The DNA for the CDR3 is TGTGCCAGCAGTTACCAGGACTCCCAAGAGACCCAGTACTTC. The chain carries TRBV12-3 or TRBV12-4 and TRBJ2-5, with D possibly matching TRBD2 (5 bases). Trimming removed 4 bases at V and 1 base at J, with 10 bases between. This CDR3 region has 14 residues.

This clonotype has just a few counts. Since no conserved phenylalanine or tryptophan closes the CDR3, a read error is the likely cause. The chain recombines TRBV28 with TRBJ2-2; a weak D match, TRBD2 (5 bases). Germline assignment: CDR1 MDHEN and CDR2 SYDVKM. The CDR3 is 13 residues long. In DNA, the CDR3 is TGCGCCAGCAGTTTGAGTGGGAGCGGGGAGCTGTTTATT. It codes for CASSLSGSGELFI.

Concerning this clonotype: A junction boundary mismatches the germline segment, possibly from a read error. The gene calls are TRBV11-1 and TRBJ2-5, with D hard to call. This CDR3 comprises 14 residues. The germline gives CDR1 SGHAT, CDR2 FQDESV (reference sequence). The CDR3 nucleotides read TGTGCCAGCAGCTTAGCAAGGCGCGAAGAGATCCAGTGCTTC. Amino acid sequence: CASSLARREEIQCF.

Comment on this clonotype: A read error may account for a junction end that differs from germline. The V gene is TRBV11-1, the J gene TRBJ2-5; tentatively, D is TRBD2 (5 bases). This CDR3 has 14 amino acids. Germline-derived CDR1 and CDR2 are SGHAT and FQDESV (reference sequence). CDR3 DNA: TGTGCCAGCAGCTTAGCAGGGCGCGAAGCGGCCCAATACTTC. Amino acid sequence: CASSLAGREAAQYF.

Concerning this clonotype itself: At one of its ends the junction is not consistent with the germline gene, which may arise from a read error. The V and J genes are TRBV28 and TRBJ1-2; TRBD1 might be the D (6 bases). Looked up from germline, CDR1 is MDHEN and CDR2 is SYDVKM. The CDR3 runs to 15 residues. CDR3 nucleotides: TGTGCCAGCAGTCCGATACGGGACACTAACTATGGTTACATCTTC. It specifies CASSPIRDTNYGYIF.

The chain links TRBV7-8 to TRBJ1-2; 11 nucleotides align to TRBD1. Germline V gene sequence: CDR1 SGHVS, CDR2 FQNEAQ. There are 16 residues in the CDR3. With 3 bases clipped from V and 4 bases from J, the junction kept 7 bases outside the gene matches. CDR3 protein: CASSFEGTGGGYGYTF. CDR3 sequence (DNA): TGTGCCAGCAGCTTCGAAGGGACAGGGGGTGGCTATGGCTACACCTTC.

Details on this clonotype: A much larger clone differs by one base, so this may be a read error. CDR3 sequence reads: CASSFAAKGDTDTQHF. In DNA form, the CDR3 reads TGTGCCAGCAGCTTTGCCGCGAAGGGGGACACAGATACGCAGCATTTT. V and J are TRBV5-5 and TRBJ2-3; tentatively, D is TRBD1 (6 bases). The J call may be wrong; the DNA end is better matched by TRBJ1-5. The CDR3 has 16 amino acids. Germline V lookup: CDR1 SGHKS, CDR2 YYEKEE (reference sequence).

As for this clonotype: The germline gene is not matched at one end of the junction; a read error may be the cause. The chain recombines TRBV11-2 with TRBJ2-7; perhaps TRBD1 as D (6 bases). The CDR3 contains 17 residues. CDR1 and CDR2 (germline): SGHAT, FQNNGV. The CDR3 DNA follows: TGTGGTAGCAGCATAGGCTTCGGGACACCCAGCTCCTACGAGCAATACTTC. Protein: CGSSIGFGTPSSYEQYF.

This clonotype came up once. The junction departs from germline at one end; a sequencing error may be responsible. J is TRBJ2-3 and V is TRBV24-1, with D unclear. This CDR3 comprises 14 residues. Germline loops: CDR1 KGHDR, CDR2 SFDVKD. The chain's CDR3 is CATSDAIETATQYF. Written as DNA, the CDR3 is TGTGCAACCAGTGATGCTATCGAGACGGCGACGCAGTATTTT.

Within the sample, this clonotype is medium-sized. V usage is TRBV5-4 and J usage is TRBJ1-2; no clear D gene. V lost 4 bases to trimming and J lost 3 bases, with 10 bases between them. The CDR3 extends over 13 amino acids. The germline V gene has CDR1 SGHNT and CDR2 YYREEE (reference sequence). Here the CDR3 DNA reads TGTGCCAGCAGCCCATTCCACGACTATGGCTACACCTTC. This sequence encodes CASSPFHDYGYTF.

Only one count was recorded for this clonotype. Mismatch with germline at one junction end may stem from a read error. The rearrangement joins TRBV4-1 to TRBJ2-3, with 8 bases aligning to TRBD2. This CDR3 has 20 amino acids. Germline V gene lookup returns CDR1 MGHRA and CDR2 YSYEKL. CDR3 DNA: TGCGGCAGCAACCCGCAAAAGGGGGGCTCTATACTAGCGGGCACAGATACGCAGTATTTT. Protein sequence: CGSNPQKGGSILAGTDTQYF.

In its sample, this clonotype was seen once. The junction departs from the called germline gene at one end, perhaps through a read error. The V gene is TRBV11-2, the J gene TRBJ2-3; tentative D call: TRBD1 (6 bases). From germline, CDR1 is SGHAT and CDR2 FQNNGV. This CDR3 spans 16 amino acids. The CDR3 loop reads CDSSRKRQVRGDTQYF. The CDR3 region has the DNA TGTGACAGCAGCCGGAAGCGACAGGTAAGGGGAGATACGCAGTATTTT.

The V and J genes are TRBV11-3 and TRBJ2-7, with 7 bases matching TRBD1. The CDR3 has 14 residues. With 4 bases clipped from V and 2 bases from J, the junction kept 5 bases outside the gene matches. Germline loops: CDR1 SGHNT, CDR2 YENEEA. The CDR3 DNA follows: TGTGCCAGCAGCTGGACAGGTACGACCTACGAGCAGTACTTC. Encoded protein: CASSWTGTTYEQYF.

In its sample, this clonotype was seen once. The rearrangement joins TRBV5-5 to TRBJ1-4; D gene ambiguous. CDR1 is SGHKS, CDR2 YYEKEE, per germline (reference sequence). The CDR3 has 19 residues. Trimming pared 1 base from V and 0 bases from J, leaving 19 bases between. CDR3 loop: CASSLRLSGRLATNEKLFF. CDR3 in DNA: TGTGCCAGCAGCTTGAGGTTAAGCGGACGACTTGCAACTAATGAAAAACTGTTTTTT.

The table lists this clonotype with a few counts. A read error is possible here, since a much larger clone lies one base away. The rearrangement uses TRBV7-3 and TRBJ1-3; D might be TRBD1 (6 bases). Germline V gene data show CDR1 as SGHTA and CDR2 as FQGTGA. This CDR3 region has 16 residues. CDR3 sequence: CASSLTVRGPFYTTYF. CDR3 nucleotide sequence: TGTGCCAGCAGCTTAACTGTCAGGGGTCCTTTCTACACCACATATTTT. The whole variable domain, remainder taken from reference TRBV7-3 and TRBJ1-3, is GAGVSQTPSNKVTEKGKYVELRCDPISGHTALYWYRQSLGQGPEFLIYFQGTGAADDSGLPNDRFFAVRPEGSVSTLKIQRTERGDSAVYLCASSLTVRGPFYTTYFGEGSWLTVV.

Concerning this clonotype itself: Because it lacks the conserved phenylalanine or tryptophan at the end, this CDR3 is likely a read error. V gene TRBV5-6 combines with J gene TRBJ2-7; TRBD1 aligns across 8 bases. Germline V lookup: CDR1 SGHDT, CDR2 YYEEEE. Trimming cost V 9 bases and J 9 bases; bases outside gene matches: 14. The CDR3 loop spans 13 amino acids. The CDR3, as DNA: TGTGCCATCAACTTACGGACAGGGCTATCGCAGTACATC. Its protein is CAINLRTGLSQYI.

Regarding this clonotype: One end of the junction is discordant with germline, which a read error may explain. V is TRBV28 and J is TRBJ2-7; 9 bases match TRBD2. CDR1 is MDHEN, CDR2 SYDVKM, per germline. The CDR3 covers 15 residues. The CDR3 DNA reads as TGTGCCAGCAGTTGGTTGGCGGGAGGGACGCGCGAGCAGTGCTTC. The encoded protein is CASSWLAGGTREQCF.

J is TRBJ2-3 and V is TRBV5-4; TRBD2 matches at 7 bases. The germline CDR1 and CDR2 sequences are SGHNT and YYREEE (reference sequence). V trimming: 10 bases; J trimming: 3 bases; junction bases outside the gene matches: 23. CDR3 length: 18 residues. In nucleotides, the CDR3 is TGTGCCTGCATTAACCCGGCGGCTAGCGGTAGTCGGACAGATACGCAGTATTTT. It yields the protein CACINPAASGSRTDTQYF.

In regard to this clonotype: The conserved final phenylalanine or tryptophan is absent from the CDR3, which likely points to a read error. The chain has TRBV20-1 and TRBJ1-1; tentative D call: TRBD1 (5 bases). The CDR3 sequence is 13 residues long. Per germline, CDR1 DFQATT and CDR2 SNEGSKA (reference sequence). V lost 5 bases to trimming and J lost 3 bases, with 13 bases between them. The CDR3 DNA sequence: TGCAGTGCTGCCCCGGGACTGCACACTGAAGCTTTCCTT. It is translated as CSAAPGLHTEAFL.

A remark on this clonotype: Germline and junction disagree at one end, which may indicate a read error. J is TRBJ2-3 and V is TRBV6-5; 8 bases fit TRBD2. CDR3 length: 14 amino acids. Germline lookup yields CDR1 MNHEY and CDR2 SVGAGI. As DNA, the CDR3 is TGCACCAACAATGAAGCGGGAGCTCAAGATACGCAGTATTTT. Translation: CTNNEAGAQDTQYF.

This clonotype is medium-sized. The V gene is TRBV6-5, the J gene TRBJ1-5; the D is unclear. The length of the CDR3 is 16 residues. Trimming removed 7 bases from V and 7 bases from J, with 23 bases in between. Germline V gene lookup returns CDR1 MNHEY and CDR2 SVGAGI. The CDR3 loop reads CASTSVRGNRLQPQHF. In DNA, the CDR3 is TGTGCCAGCACCTCGGTGCGGGGAAACCGATTACAGCCCCAGCATTTT.

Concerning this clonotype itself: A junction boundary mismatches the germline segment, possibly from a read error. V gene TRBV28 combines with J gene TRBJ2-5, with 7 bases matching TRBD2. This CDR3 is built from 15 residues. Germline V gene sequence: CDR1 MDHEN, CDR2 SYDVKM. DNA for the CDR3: TGTGCCAGTAGTTTTTGGGCTAGCGGCCAAGAGATCCAGTACTTC. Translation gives CASSFWASGQEIQYF.